The clone carrying this T cell receptor (beta chain) appeared a few times. Its target is not known. These data belong to a study of shared clonotypes between healthy human individuals. The CDR3 covers 13 residues. Germline V CDR1 and CDR2: SGHTA, FQGTGA. Trimming took off 5 bases at V and 7 bases at J, with 14 bases between the two ends. Study outcomes and limitations: Rarefaction revealed incomplete sorted-subset sequencing despite large depth. Across a handful of donors, naive CD4 shared around 5.1%, naive CD8 over 3%, memory CD4 2% to 2.5%, memory CD8 about 0.4%.

Genomic DNA of each subset was evenly split across several immunoSEQ plates. How the authors handled the data: ImmunoSEQ supplied junction-only sequences lacking quality scores, so filtering was different. Profiled with immunoSEQ multiplex PCR; TCRdb holds only in-frame clones, not every one. V and J calls and clone size follow that table, whereas D and trimming were derived from the DNA. This repertoire shows about 680,000 clones, 73% found once; its top ten account for around 1.8%. The chain couples TRBV7-3 to TRBJ1-1; TRBD1 might be the D (6 bases). Sequences were obtained from memory CD4+ T cells sorted from blood. As for subset: CD45RA-negative fraction. The sequence came from a woman under 40 in good health. The DNA of the CDR3 is TGTGCCAGCAGCGCAGGGGCCAACCGTGAAGCTTTCTTT. It is translated as CASSAGANREAFF. Combining the CDR3 with reference TRBV7-3 and TRBJ1-1 gives the whole variable domain GAGVSQTPSNKVTEKGKYVELRCDPISGHTALYWYRQSLGQGPEFLIYFQGTGAADDSGLPNDRFFAVRPEGSVSTLKIQRTERGDSAVYLCASSAGANREAFFGQGTRLTVV.